Reported below is one T cell receptor beta chain. The clone's antigen remains unknown. One base away there is no much larger clone; base qualities are not given. CDR1 and CDR2 (MDHEN, SYDVKM) derive from the germline V gene. From cysteine to phenylalanine, the CDR3 is 14 amino acids long. The CDR3 DNA has 42 bases and is translated from base 1. Relative to germline, V is missing 8 bases and J is missing 4 bases, with 7 bases of the junction outside any gene match. Receptor amplification or capture employed the immunoSEQ multiplex PCR assay. The multiplex PCR relied on a mix of 60 forward primers for TCR Vbeta segments and 13 reverse primers for TCR Jbeta segments. The CDR3 region of rearranged TCR beta genes was amplified from genomic DNA with a multiplex PCR assay. The Illumina HiSeq System was used to sequence the amplified TCR beta libraries as 87-base-pair reads. As for the authors' bioinformatics: A later analysis counted about 80 million unique TCR beta chains across the 500 to 850 repertoires, and about 10 million of these chains were shared by at least two donors. To remove PCR and sequencing errors, raw reads were error-corrected and collapsed into unique sequences using a nearest-neighbor algorithm that merged closely related sequences. Alignment of CDR3 sequences to IMGT reference sequences was used to assign V, D and J gene segments. Each retained sequence needed at least a six-nucleotide match to both a V gene segment and a J gene segment. A rearrangement counted as productive if the CDR3 had no stop codons and remained in frame with V and J, and every other rearrangement counted as non-productive. Following IMGT convention, CDR3 was defined as the stretch from the second conserved V-encoded cysteine to the conserved J-encoded phenylalanine. The earlier analysis of roughly 590 of the donors excluded sequences that lacked an unambiguous match to a single V gene segment. In an earlier analysis of a few hundred of the donors, V segments were called functional above 56.7% productive rearrangements and were called segregating when the between-donor standard deviation exceeded 5%. To diagnose cytomegalovirus status from the catalog of TCR beta chain sequences, a statistical classification framework was built. A later analysis assigned V and J genes by comparing TCR nucleotide sequences with IMGT/GENE-DB human TR gene sequences. A later analysis assigned CDR3 sequences and most-parsimonious VDJ recombination scenarios with the TCRdist pipeline. In a later analysis, each TCR beta chain was defined by its CDR3 amino acid sequence together with its V-gene family, and reads lacking a unique V-gene family were excluded. As a way to deal with suspected cross-contamination and a sequencing artifact, a later analysis dropped nearly 600 nucleotide sequences that were highly shared and had low generation probability. In a later analysis, a clonal expansion index was calculated for each public chain from normalized within-repertoire ranks of inferred template counts. Generation probabilities in a later analysis came from a VDJ recombination model fitted to out-of-frame rearrangements, and those results were checked against IGoR. Hypergeometric tests were used in a later analysis to score TCR-TCR, TCR-HLA and TCR-CMV co-occurrence, with a repertoire-size bias correction applied to the TCR pairs. To estimate false discovery rates, a later analysis permuted the HLA or CMV assignments 20 times. In a later analysis, co-occurring TCRs were grouped using DBSCAN, with TCRdist sequence similarity added in when clustering inside HLA-allele-positive subsets. Co-occurrence clustering excluded repertoires with fewer than 30,000 or more than 120,000 public chains, plus five with anomalous nucleotide sharing. Imported from immuneACCESS, the table was reduced by TCRdb to in-frame sequences with V and J called. These copies leave out some clones; in studies compared against another copy, an unresolved V gene accounts for under half, and the cause of the remainder is not known. V and J calls and clone size are as listed in that table; D and trimming were resolved from the DNA. For this sample there are some 110,000 clones; about 70% appear just once. The ten largest clones take up about 9% of the sample.

In total, about 650 healthy bone marrow donors made up the cohort. At the time of sampling, all cohort members were nominally healthy, though unrecorded immune exposures were likely present. The donor tested CMV seropositive, placing the donor among the 250 to 350 seropositive members of the cohort. A peripheral blood sample was collected from each donor, and TCR beta sequencing was performed on peripheral blood mononuclear cells. The Qiagen DNeasy Blood Extraction Kit was used to extract genomic DNA from the blood cell samples. These data are taken from a study of cytomegalovirus exposure and HLA in healthy donors (dated by TCRdb to 2016 to 2017). Turning to the overall study: In an earlier analysis of roughly 590 of the donors, under 300 Gb of sequence data and 95 million to 130 million unique TCR beta sequences from roughly 200 million T cells were reported. The study aimed to test whether cataloging public T cell receptors could reveal signatures of past pathogen exposure. HLA typing covered class I and class II loci at four-digit resolution. About 310 gigabases of sequencing data and some 85 million unique TCR sequences were included in an early release covering about 700 HLA-typed donors. Donor age, sex, ethnicity and CMV serostatus were compiled together with the repertoire data. The study profiled the T cell repertoires of some 610 subjects by immunosequencing and related them to cytomegalovirus serostatus. Roughly five DR-DQ haplotypes were treated as single units for association and clustering because of strong linkage in the cohort. Typing coverage varied by locus: roughly 629-630 donors for A, B, C, DRB1 and DQB1; some 520 for DQA1; more than 600 for DPA1; around 450 for DPB1. High-throughput TCR immunosequencing, statistical association of individual TCRs with disease status, and machine learning were combined to predict cytomegalovirus infection status. An earlier analysis of approximately 640 of the donors applied high-throughput TCR beta sequencing to assess whether each TCR beta V gene segment acted as functional or pseudogenic. Of the roughly 400 genotyped donors, around 81% fell in the genetic ancestry cluster associated with self-reported Caucasian donors. Besides the first cohort of approximately 670 subjects, a separate validation cohort made up of about 120 different subjects was used. To study patterns of TCR occurrence, a later analysis re-analyzed previously published TCR beta repertoires from several hundred donors and added high-resolution HLA genotyping. A later genetic analysis took genome-wide SNP genotypes for about 65% of the 666 donors and used that subset as a discovery cohort. In the later analysis, no new phenotypic data were used to find candidate immune exposures; instead, reliance was placed on TCR beta sequences and their occurrence across donors. Among roughly 400 genotyped donors of the cohort, an average of around 220,000 unique TCR beta nucleotide sequences was sequenced per donor, of which about 19% were non-productive. Every repertoire in the discovery cohort had been generated on one and the same sequencing platform. Overall study results and their limits: V-gene and J-gene trimming of TCR beta chains was associated with a missense DCLRE1C variant in a later genetic analysis, and the association was replicated in an independent cohort. The only immune exposure information available for the cohort was CMV serostatus. Linkage disequilibrium might explain the correlated functional status among segregating V segments, but an unknown experimental factor could not be excluded. At a false discovery rate of 0.05, a later analysis linked 15,000 to 20,000 TCR beta sequences to specific HLA alleles. A later analysis reported that several top co-occurrence clusters appeared linked to parvovirus B19, influenza, CMV and Epstein-Barr virus. This cohort had only TCR beta chains sequenced, and the lack of alpha or paired-chain data limited which features could be detected. A cluster of highly shared sequence variants was judged likely to be a technical artifact of the sequencing pipeline. A later analysis found that most CMV-associated TCR beta chains appeared HLA-restricted, with HLA associations seemingly driven largely by CMV exposure. Cytomegalovirus status was reported to be diagnosed by the classifier with high specificity and sensitivity in both the original and validation cohorts. Across donors, most TCR sequences were observed very rarely, whereas some public TCRs were present in many individuals. In a later analysis, HLA-associated TCR beta chains showed more clonal expansion and lower generation probabilities than non-associated chains that were equally common. When HLA alleles, especially DR and DQ, strongly co-occurred, attributing TCR associations to individual alleles was difficult. A further reported finding was that TCR beta sequences accurately predicted the HLA-A and HLA-B alleles for most subjects in the first cohort. In a later genetic analysis, fewer N-insertions in productive TCRs were reported among donors in an Asian-associated ancestry cluster than the roughly 640-donor mean. About 17 rarely observed V segments, including chromosome 9 orphons, were excluded from the earlier analysis of almost 600 of the donors because counts were too low. According to the authors, the approach could potentially be generalized to other disease states and immunological phenotypes. A later analysis found that TCR association rates varied across HLA loci, with DRB1 alleles showing the most associated TCRs and HLA-C alleles the fewest. In an earlier analysis of approximately 590 of the donors, most TCR beta V segments appeared in productive rearrangements about 87% or about 30% of the time, broadly matching IMGT annotations. Because the 87-base-pair reads could not distinguish some IMGT-functional V segments, including TRBV6-2 and TRBV6-3, those segments were excluded. Roughly uniform sequencing depth across donors was assumed in presence/absence analyses, although this assumption may not hold. Because some donors lacked HLA typing at each locus, the association tests relied only on the typed subset. The study listed 150 to 200 TCR beta chains as associated with cytomegalovirus. In vitro tests confirmed that a few of the cytomegalovirus-associated TCR beta chains recognize cytomegalovirus antigens.

The chain uses TRBV28 and TRBJ1-4; 7 nucleotides in the junction match TRBD1. This TCR was recovered from a man younger than 45 in good health and CMV-seropositive. Sequencing was performed on PBMCs. The DNA is as follows: TGTGCCAGCGTCCCGGGACAGCTTAATGAAAAACTGTTTTTT. Its coded protein is CASVPGQLNEKLFF.